One and the same sample provided the 8 T cell receptor beta chains below, sequenced in a study of spatial heterogeneity in lung cancer (dated by TCRdb to the late 2010s). The time point tag for this specimen amounts to: sample taken at primary tumor resection. For TCR sequencing, whole RNA was extracted from tumor and nontumor lung tissue, or from cryopreserved PBMC samples, and no cell sorting was done. Receptor libraries were prepared by 5' RACE. The reads were generated on a NextSeq 500. TCRdb's own reprocessing of the public reads used fastp at Q25 and MiXCR and kept productive beta chains. Identical CDR3 proteins give one entry, which carries the most common genes and DNA. Within this sample are about 82,000 distinct CDR3 sequences, with 10% to 15% of them counted one time only. Together, the top ten hold 3.5% to 5.5% of the sample. The starting material was PBMCs, obtained at surgery. All receptors derive from a male donor with early-stage non-small cell lung cancer.

This clonotype was detected a few times. The chain links TRBV7-9 to TRBJ2-3; tentative D call: TRBD1 (6 bases). The V gene lost 2 bases and the J gene lost 2 bases, with 11 bases spanning the gap. This CDR3 is built from 15 residues. Germline loops: CDR1 SEHNR, CDR2 FQNEAQ (reference sequence). This chain's CDR3 is CASSLPDSPTDTQYF. The CDR3 DNA sequence: TGTGCCAGCAGCTTACCGGACAGTCCCACAGATACGCAGTATTTT. Supplemented by reference TRBV7-9 and TRBJ2-3, the full variable domain reads DTGVSQNPRHKITKRGQNVTFRCDPISEHNRLYWYRQTLGQGPEFLTYFQNEAQLEKSRLLSDRFSAERPKGSFSTLEIQRTEQGDSAMYLCASSLPDSPTDTQYFGPGTRLTVL.

The chain is built from TRBV7-4 and TRBJ1-1; D gene ambiguous. V lost 2 bases, J lost 1 base, and 8 bases lay in between. This CDR3 contains 14 residues. Germline V CDR1 and CDR2: SGHVT, SQSDAQ. The CDR3 DNA sequence: TGTGCCAGCAGCTTAAAGGCATCGAACACTGAAGCTTTCTTT. Protein product: CASSLKASNTEAFF.

This chain links TRBV5-1 with TRBJ2-1; no clear D. V was trimmed by 0 bases and J by 4 bases, leaving 11 bases between them. The length of the CDR3 is 15 residues. Germline CDR1 is SGHRS and CDR2 is YFSETQ. Written as DNA, the CDR3 is TGCGCCAGCAGCTTGGGCGAACCCATATACAATGAGCAGTTCTTC. Translated: CASSLGEPIYNEQFF.

There are a few counts of this clonotype. V gene TRBV4-1 combines with J gene TRBJ2-5; no firm D call. The CDR3 contains 13 residues. V lost 1 base and J lost 2, with 5 bases in between. From germline, CDR1 is MGHRA and CDR2 YSYEKL. CDR3: CASSQGLQETQYF. The CDR3 DNA follows: TGCGCCAGCAGCCAAGGGCTTCAAGAGACCCAGTACTTC.

This clonotype was recorded a few times. V usage is TRBV3-1 and J usage is TRBJ1-4, with no clear D. Between the trimmed V and J ends, which lost 6 bases and 5 bases, there was a span of 7 bases. The length of the CDR3 is 12 residues. The germline V gene encodes CDR1 LGHDT and CDR2 YNNKEL (reference sequence). Here the CDR3 DNA reads TGTGCCAGCAGGGGCGTAAATGAAAAACTGTTTTTT. Protein: CASRGVNEKLFF.

This chain connects TRBV9 to TRBJ2-1, with 13 bases identical to TRBD2. The CDR3 has 15 amino acids. Germline V CDR1 and CDR2: SGDLS, YYNGEE. V lost 3 bases to trimming and J lost 8 bases; unmatched junction nucleotides: 5. CDR3 amino acids: CASSELAGGPDEQFF. In nucleotides, the CDR3 is TGTGCCAGCAGCGAACTAGCGGGAGGGCCCGATGAGCAGTTCTTC.

V usage is TRBV10-3 and J usage is TRBJ2-3; D might be TRBD1 or TRBD2, each matching 6 bases. V lost 10 bases and J lost 0, with 20 bases in between. The CDR3 contains 16 residues. In germline, CDR1 is ENHRY, CDR2 SYGVKD. The CDR3 protein is CATLWGATSSTDTQYF. The CDR3 bases are TGTGCCACCCTATGGGGGGCCACCTCTAGCACAGATACGCAGTATTTT.

This clonotype has a handful of counts. The rearrangement uses TRBV12-3 or TRBV12-4 and TRBJ1-1, with TRBD1 matching over 9 bases. Trimming removed 8 bases from V and 10 bases from J; junction bases left unmatched: 11. CDR3 length equals 13 residues. This chain's CDR3 is CASGQQGAVGAFF. CDR3 DNA: TGTGCCAGCGGACAACAGGGGGCCGTTGGAGCTTTCTTT.